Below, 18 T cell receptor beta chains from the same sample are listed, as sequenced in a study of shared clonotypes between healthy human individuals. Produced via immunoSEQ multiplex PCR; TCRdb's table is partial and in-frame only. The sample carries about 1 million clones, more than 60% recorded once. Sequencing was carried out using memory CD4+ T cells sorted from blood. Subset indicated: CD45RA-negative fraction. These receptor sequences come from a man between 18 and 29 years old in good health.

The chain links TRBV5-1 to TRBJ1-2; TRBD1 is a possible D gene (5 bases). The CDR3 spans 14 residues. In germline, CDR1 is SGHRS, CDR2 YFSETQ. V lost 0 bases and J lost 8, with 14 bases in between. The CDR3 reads CASSLVLGEGGYTF. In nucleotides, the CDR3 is TGCGCCAGCAGCTTGGTACTGGGAGAGGGGGGCTACACCTTC.

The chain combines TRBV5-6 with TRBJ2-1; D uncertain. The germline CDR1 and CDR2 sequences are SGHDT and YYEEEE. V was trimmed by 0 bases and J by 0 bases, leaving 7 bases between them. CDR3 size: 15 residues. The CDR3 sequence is CASSLAGRSYNEQFF. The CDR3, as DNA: TGTGCCAGCAGCTTGGCCGGACGCTCCTACAATGAGCAGTTCTTC.

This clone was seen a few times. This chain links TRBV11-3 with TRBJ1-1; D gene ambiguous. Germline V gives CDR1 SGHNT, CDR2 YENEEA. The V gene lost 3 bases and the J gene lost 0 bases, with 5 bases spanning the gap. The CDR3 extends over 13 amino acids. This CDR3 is CASSFSMNTEAFF. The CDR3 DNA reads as TGTGCCAGCAGCTTTTCAATGAACACTGAAGCTTTCTTT.

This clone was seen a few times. The CDR3 region has the DNA TGTGCCAGCAGCCGTTGGACCGAGTCTAGTGCGAGTTTCTTT. Protein product: CASSRWTESSASFF. The chain couples TRBV7-9 to TRBJ1-1; D is ambiguous. CDR3 length: 14 residues. Germline V gives CDR1 SEHNR, CDR2 FQNEAQ (reference sequence). V lost 5 bases and J 13 bases, leaving 23 bases between the germline ends.

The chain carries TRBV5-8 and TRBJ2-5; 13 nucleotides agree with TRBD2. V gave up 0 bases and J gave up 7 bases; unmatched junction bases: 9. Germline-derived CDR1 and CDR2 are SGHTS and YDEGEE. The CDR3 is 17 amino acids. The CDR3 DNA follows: TGTGCCAGCAGCTTGGCTCCGGGACTAGCGGGGACGGGGACCCAGTACTTC. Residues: CASSLAPGLAGTGTQYF. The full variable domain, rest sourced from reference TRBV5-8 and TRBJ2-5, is EAGVTQSPTHLIKTRGQQATLRCSPISGHTSVYWYQQALGLGLQFLLWYDEGEERNRGNFPPRFSGRQFPNYSSELNVNALELEDSALYLCASSLAPGLAGTGTQYFGPGTRLLVL.

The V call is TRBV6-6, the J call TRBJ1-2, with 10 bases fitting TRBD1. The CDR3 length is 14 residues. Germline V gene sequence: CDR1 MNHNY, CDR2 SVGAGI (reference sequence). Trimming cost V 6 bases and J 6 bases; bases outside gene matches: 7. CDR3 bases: TGTGCCAGCAGCCCTACCGGGACAGGGGATGGCTACACCTTC. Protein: CASSPTGTGDGYTF.

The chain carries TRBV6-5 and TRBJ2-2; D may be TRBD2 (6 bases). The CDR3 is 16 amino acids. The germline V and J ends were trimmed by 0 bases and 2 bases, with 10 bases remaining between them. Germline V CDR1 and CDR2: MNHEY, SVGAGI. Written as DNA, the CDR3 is TGTGCCAGCAGTTACTCCGGACTACTAAACACCGGGGAGCTGTTTTTT. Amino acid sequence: CASSYSGLLNTGELFF.

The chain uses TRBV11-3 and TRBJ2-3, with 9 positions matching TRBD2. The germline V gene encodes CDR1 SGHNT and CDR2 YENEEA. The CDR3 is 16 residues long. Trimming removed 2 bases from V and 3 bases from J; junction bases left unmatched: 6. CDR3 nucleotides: TGTGCCAGCAGCTTATTTGGCGGGGGGGGAACAGATACGCAGTATTTT. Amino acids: CASSLFGGGGTDTQYF.

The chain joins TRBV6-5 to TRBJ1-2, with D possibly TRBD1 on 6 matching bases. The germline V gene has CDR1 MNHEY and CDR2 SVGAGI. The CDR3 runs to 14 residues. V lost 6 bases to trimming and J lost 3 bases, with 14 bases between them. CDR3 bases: TGTGCCAGCAGCCCGGGAGGACAGCACTATGGCTACACCTTC. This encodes CASSPGGQHYGYTF.

The CDR3 nucleotides read TGCGCCAGCAGCCAAGAGGTGGGTGGACAGCCCCAGCATTTT. Translated, it gives CASSQEVGGQPQHF. The chain employs TRBV4-1 and TRBJ1-5; D unclear. This CDR3 is built from 14 residues. Between the trimmed V and J ends, which lost 0 bases and 7 bases, there was a span of 10 bases. From germline, CDR1 is MGHRA and CDR2 YSYEKL.

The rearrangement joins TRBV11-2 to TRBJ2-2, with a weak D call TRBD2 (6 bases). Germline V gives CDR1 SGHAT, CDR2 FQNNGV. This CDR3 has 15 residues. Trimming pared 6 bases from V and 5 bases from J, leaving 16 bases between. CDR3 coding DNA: TGTGCCAGCAGGGCGGGGTACCGGGAAACCGGGGAGCTGTTTTTT. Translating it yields CASRAGYRETGELFF. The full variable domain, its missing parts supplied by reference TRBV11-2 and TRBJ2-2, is EAGVAQSPRYKIIEKRQSVAFWCNPISGHATLYWYQQILGQGPKLLIQFQNNGVVDDSQLPKDRFSAERLKGVDSTLKIQPAKLEDSAVYLCASRAGYRETGELFFGEGSRLTVL.

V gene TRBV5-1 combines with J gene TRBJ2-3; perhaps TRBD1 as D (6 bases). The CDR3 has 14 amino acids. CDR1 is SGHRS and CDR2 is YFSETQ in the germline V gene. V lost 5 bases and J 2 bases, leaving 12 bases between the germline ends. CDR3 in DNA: TGCGCCAGCAGTCGGGACACCCACACAGATACGCAGTATTTT. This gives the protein CASSRDTHTDTQYF.

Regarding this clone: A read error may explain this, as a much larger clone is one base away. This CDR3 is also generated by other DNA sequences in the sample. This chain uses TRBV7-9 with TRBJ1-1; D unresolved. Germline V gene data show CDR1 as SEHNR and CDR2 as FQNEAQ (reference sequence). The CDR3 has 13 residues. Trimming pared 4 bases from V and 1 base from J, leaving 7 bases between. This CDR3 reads CASSSSGNTEAFF. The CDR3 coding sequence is TGTGCCAGCAGCTCGTCGGGGAACACTGAAGCTTTCTTT. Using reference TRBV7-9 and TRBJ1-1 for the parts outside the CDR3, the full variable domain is DTGVSQNPRHKITKRGQNVTFRCDPISEHNRLYWYRQTLGQGPEFLTYFQNEAQLEKSRLLSDRFSAERPKGSFSTLEIQRTEQGDSAMYLCASSSSGNTEAFFGQGTRLTVV.

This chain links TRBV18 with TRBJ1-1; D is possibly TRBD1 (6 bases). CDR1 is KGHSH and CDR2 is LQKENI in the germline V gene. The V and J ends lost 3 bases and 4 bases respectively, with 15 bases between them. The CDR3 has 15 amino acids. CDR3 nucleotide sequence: TGTGCCAGCTCACCTCCCCAAAGGGGGGGCACTGAAGCTTTCTTT. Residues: CASSPPQRGGTEAFF. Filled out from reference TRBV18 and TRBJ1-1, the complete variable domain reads NAGVMQNPRHLVRRRGQEARLRCSPMKGHSHVYWYRQLPEEGLKFMVYLQKENIIDESGMPKERFSAEFPKEGPSILRIQQVVRGDSAAYFCASSPPQRGGTEAFFGQGTRLTVV.

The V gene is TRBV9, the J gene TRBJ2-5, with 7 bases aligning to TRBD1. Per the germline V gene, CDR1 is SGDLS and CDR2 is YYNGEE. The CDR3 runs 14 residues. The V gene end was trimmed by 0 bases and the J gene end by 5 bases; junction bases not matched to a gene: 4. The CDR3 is CASSVGGQWETQYF. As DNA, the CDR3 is TGTGCCAGCAGCGTAGGGGGACAGTGGGAGACCCAGTACTTC. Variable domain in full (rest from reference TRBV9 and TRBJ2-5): DSGVTQTPKHLITATGQRVTLRCSPRSGDLSVYWYQQSLDQGLQFLIQYYNGEERAKGNILERFSAQQFPDLHSELNLSSLELGDSALYFCASSVGGQWETQYFGPGTRLLVL.

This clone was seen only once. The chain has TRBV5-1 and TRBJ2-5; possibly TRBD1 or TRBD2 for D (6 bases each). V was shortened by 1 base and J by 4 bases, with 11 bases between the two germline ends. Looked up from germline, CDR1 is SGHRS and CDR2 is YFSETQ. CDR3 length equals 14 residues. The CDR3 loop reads CASSLTGTGETQYF. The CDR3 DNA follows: TGCGCCAGCAGCTTGACAGGGACTGGAGAGACCCAGTACTTC.

The DNA of the CDR3 is TGTGCCTGGAGTGCCCAGGGTGGGGTCTGGGAGACCCAGTACTTC. This codes for CAWSAQGGVWETQYF. The genes are TRBV30 and TRBJ2-5; TRBD1 might be the D (5 bases). The CDR3 extends over 15 amino acids. V was trimmed by 1 base and J by 5 bases, leaving 17 bases between them. Germline assignment: CDR1 GTSNPN and CDR2 SVGIG (reference sequence).

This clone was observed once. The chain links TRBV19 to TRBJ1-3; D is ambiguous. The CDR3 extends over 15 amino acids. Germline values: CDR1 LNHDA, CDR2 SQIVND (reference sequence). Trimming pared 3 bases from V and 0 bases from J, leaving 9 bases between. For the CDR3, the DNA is TGTGCCAGTAGTATCGGCAGCCCCTCTGGAAACACCATATATTTT. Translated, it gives CASSIGSPSGNTIYF.